The clone carrying this TCR beta chain has at least ten counts. Its antigen is unknown. The data originate from a study of identical twins. A universal primer site arose from template switching, and cDNA bore unique molecular identifiers. MiXCR, applied by TCRdb to the 5' RACE reads, yields one record per CDR3 protein. The sample contains about 430,000 distinct CDR3 sequences, about 18% of which appear only once. General observations from the study: Excess sharing between twins was weaker in beta out-of-frame sequences. For cord blood, abundant beta clonotypes had fewer insertions, unlike memory repertoires, which showed none.

With V trimmed by 7 bases and J by 3 bases, 5 bases remained unmatched. The V gene's germline CDR1 is DFQATT and CDR2 SNEGSKA (reference sequence). The CDR3 consists of 13 residues. The specimen sequenced was naive T cells sorted from blood. This chain connects TRBV20-1 to TRBJ2-5; 10 nucleotides align to TRBD2. This clonotype originated in a man aged 45-60 years in good health. Written as DNA, the CDR3 is TGCAGTGTCTTAAGCGGGGGGGAAGAGACCCAGTACTTC. Its protein is CSVLSGGEETQYF.